Listed below are T cell receptor beta chains from one sample, sequenced in a study of control samples from healthy donors and cancer patients. This table comes from immunoSEQ multiplex PCR, and its TCRdb copy is limited to in-frame clones, with some not included. The sample lists 90,000 to 100,000 clones; around 90% were seen once. The specimen was blood. The source of these receptors is a woman in her 70s in good health. CDR3s include the opening cysteine and the closing phenylalanine or tryptophan. D genes are given only for firm matches. The size field is filled for only some rows; it gives once, few, many or a size class.

clone_size	j_call	d_call	v_call	cdr3_length	cdr3_nt	cdr3_aa
once	TRBJ2-7	TRBD2	TRBV29-1	13	TGCAGCGCGACTAGCGGGGGACCCTACGAGCAGTACTTC	CSATSGGPYEQYF
.	TRBJ2-6	.	TRBV12-3/TRBV12-4	13	TGTGCCAGCAGGCCCCCGGGACAAAACGTCCTGACTTTC	CASRPPGQNVLTF
.	TRBJ2-1	.	TRBV19	16	TGTGCCAGTATGCGGGGACCTCTCAGCTCCTACAATGAGCAGTTCTTC	CASMRGPLSSYNEQFF
.	TRBJ2-3	.	TRBV2	12	TGTGCCAGCAACGTGGACTTCGATACGCAGTATTTT	CASNVDFDTQYF
.	TRBJ1-5	.	TRBV27	14	TGTGCCAGCAGTTTTTTCGGGGGGCAGGGGCCCCAGCATTTT	CASSFFGGQGPQHF
once	TRBJ2-3	.	TRBV5-1	15	TGCGCCAGCAGCACCTCAGGGGATTCCACAGATACGCAGTATTTT	CASSTSGDSTDTQYF
.	TRBJ1-1	.	TRBV3-1/TRBV3-2	14	TGTGCCAGCAGCCTTGGCGGGGGGGGCACTGAAGCTTTCTTT	CASSLGGGGTEAFF
.	TRBJ1-5	.	TRBV6-5	14	TGTGCCAGCATCTCGGGGCGGACGGATCAGCCCCAGCATTTT	CASISGRTDQPQHF
once	TRBJ2-1	.	TRBV12-3/TRBV12-4	12	TGTGCCAGCAGTTTATCGGGCCATGAGCAGTTCTTC	CASSLSGHEQFF
.	TRBJ1-2	.	TRBV2	13	TGTGCCAGCAGAGAAGCTGAAGACTATGGCTACACCTTC	CASREAEDYGYTF
.	TRBJ2-5	TRBD1	TRBV5-4	14	TGTGCCAGCAGCCCCGGACAGGGAAGAGAGACCCAGTACTTC	CASSPGQGRETQYF
.	TRBJ2-2	.	TRBV7-3	15	TGTGCCAGCAGCCTCCGACCCGGCCGTACCGGGGAGCTGTTTTTT	CASSLRPGRTGELFF
.	TRBJ1-2	.	TRBV6-5	15	TGTGCCAGCAGTTACGGGACGAATGGAAACTATGGCTACACCTTC	CASSYGTNGNYGYTF
.	TRBJ2-3	TRBD2	TRBV11-2	16	TGTGCCAGCAGCTTAGAAACGGGGGGGCTCCGGGATACGCAGTATTTT	CASSLETGGLRDTQYF
.	TRBJ1-1	.	TRBV3-1/TRBV3-2	16	TGTGCCAGCAGCCAAGGGGGGGGCCGGCTGCAATCAGAAGCTTTCTTT	CASSQGGGRLQSEAFF